These 17 T cell receptor beta chains were all obtained from the same sample, sequenced in a study of T cell repertoires in cytomegalovirus infection. These TCRs are of unknown antigen specificity. TCRdb passed the reads through MiXCR, listing each CDR3 protein once. The table includes hundreds of thousands of distinct CDR3 sequences, approximately 31% detected once. The source was cultured CD8+ T cells from PBMCs, collected from culture after CMV antigen stimulation. These receptors all stem from a human donor in good health (CMV status not recorded). Some clones in this sample may be carry-over from other donors' samples.

This clonotype was counted only a few times. This chain uses TRBV7-2 with TRBJ1-4; 8 bases are shared with TRBD1. Germline V gene data show CDR1 as SGHTA and CDR2 as FQGNSA. The CDR3 has 13 residues. Trimming cost V 6 bases and J 6 bases; bases outside gene matches: 3. The CDR3 region has the DNA TGTGCCAGCAGTGCAGGGGGCGATGAAAAACTGTTTTTT. It yields the protein CASSAGGDEKLFF.

The J gene is TRBJ2-2, the V gene TRBV27, with 12 bases lining up with TRBD2. The CDR3 has 15 amino acids. Germline CDR1 reads MNHEY; CDR2 reads SMNVEV (reference sequence). Unmatched junction bases numbered 4, after V lost 8 bases and J lost 3 bases. CDR3 in amino acids: CASLGLAGYTGELFF. The DNA of the CDR3 is TGTGCCAGCTTAGGACTAGCGGGGTACACCGGGGAGCTGTTTTTT.

This clonotype has ten or more counts. The rearrangement uses TRBV11-2 and TRBJ2-5; no clear D gene. The CDR3 is 12 residues long. Per germline, CDR1 SGHAT and CDR2 FQNNGV. Trimming removed 1 base from V and 5 bases from J, with 5 bases in between. CDR3 in DNA: TGTGCCAGCAGCTTAGGGTTGGAGACCCAGTACTTC. This encodes CASSLGLETQYF.

This clonotype has only a few counts. The CDR3 spells CASSKGQGGSGANVLTF. Written as DNA, the CDR3 is TGTGCCAGCAGCAAAGGACAGGGGGGCTCTGGGGCCAACGTCCTGACTTTC. The genes are TRBV5-6 and TRBJ2-6; 10 bases fit TRBD1. This CDR3 is 17 amino acids long. Germline assignment: CDR1 SGHDT and CDR2 YYEEEE. Unmatched junction bases numbered 4, after V lost 4 bases and J lost 0 bases.

This clonotype showed up many times. V and J are TRBV27 and TRBJ1-5; TRBD1 is a possible D gene (6 bases). Germline values: CDR1 MNHEY, CDR2 SMNVEV (reference sequence). Deletions cut 2 bases from V and 6 bases from J, with 11 bases between. CDR3 size: 14 residues. CDR3 DNA: TGTGCCAGCAGTTTAAGGGGGGCAAGTCAGCCCCAGCATTTT. Amino acids: CASSLRGASQPQHF.

This sequence joins TRBV12-3 or TRBV12-4 and TRBJ1-2; D is unresolved. The CDR3 sequence is 13 residues long. Deletions cut 8 bases from V and 5 bases from J, with 15 bases between. In DNA, the CDR3 is TGTGCCAGCGGTCAGACCGAGCTTTATGGCTACACCTTC. This gives the protein CASGQTELYGYTF.

This clonotype was seen more than once but under ten times. The J gene is TRBJ1-1, the V gene TRBV4-1; 8 positions match TRBD1. Trimming removed 1 base from V and 5 bases from J; junction bases left unmatched: 6. CDR3 size: 15 residues. CDR1 is MGHRA and CDR2 is YSYEKL in the germline V gene. CDR3: CASSQGRGLWTEAFF. In DNA form, the CDR3 reads TGCGCCAGCAGCCAAGGCAGGGGGCTTTGGACTGAAGCTTTCTTT.

The rearrangement joins TRBV7-9 to TRBJ1-2; D gene ambiguous. The CDR3 loop spans 14 amino acids. Germline lookup yields CDR1 SEHNR and CDR2 FQNEAQ (reference sequence). With 1 base removed from V and 1 base from J, the gap between germline ends came to 7 bases. The CDR3 loop is CASSLVEDNYGYTF. Written as DNA, the CDR3 is TGTGCCAGCAGCTTAGTGGAGGATAACTATGGCTACACCTTC.

In this sample, this clonotype turned up a few times. The CDR3 DNA is TGTGCCAGCAGCCCACAGGGACCCTACAATGAGCAGTTCTTC. Protein product: CASSPQGPYNEQFF. The rearrangement links TRBV7-9 to TRBJ2-1, with D perhaps matching TRBD1 (6 bases). The CDR3 has 14 residues. V lost 5 bases and J lost 2, with 10 bases in between. The germline V gene has CDR1 SEHNR and CDR2 FQNEAQ (reference sequence).

This clonotype has only a few counts. The V call is TRBV7-9, the J call TRBJ2-4; D tentatively reads TRBD1 or TRBD2 (5 bases each). CDR3 size: 16 residues. Trimming took 5 bases from V and 1 from J, leaving 15 bases between them. CDR1 is SEHNR, CDR2 FQNEAQ, per germline (reference sequence). The CDR3: CASSPSGPGAKNIQYF. CDR3 bases: TGTGCCAGCAGCCCATCGGGACCTGGGGCCAAAAACATTCAGTACTTC.

The chain carries TRBV6-8 and TRBJ2-3; D unresolved. The V gene lost 5 bases and the J gene lost 6 bases, with 9 bases spanning the gap. The CDR3 contains 12 residues. The V gene's germline CDR1 is MNHGY and CDR2 SAAAGT. The CDR3 DNA is TGTGCCAGCAGTCCTAGGTGGGATACGCAGTATTTT. It yields the protein CASSPRWDTQYF.

V gene TRBV6-6 combines with J gene TRBJ2-7; D is ambiguous. V shed 2 bases and J shed 2 bases, with 16 bases lying between them. Germline values: CDR1 MNHNY, CDR2 SVGAGI (reference sequence). This CDR3 spans 16 amino acids. The CDR3 DNA is TGTGCCAGCAGTTACGGTCGGGTCCCTGAACCCTACGAGCAGTACTTC. It is translated as CASSYGRVPEPYEQYF.

CDR3 sequence reads: CATSMDRNTEAFF. The CDR3 DNA follows: TGTGCCACCAGTATGGACAGGAACACTGAAGCTTTCTTT. This chain uses TRBV15 with TRBJ1-1; maybe TRBD1 (6 bases). The germline V gene has CDR1 LNHNV and CDR2 YYDKDF (reference sequence). The CDR3 runs 13 residues. With 6 bases removed from V and 1 base from J, the gap between germline ends came to 9 bases.

This clonotype came up once. The rearrangement uses TRBV28 and TRBJ1-5; D may be TRBD1 (6 bases). CDR1 and CDR2 (germline): MDHEN, SYDVKM. CDR3 size: 16 residues. V was cut by 5 bases and J by 8 bases, with 22 bases left in between. The CDR3 nucleotides are TGTGCCAGCAGTCCCCCCGGGGGGGGCCCCGGGGAGCCCCAGCATTTT. This sequence encodes CASSPPGGGPGEPQHF.

The CDR3 loop reads CASSLGGGIVNEQFF. CDR3 in DNA: TGTGCCAGCAGTTTAGGGGGAGGAATAGTTAATGAGCAGTTCTTC. The gene calls are TRBV12-3 or TRBV12-4 and TRBJ2-1; D is possibly TRBD2 (6 bases). The CDR3 sequence is 15 residues long. The V and J ends lost 1 base and 7 bases respectively, with 14 bases between them.

This clonotype was seen a few times. J is TRBJ1-6 and V is TRBV7-9; D unresolved. This CDR3 comprises 12 residues. The V gene lost 6 bases and the J gene lost 10 bases, with 10 bases spanning the gap. Germline V gene sequence: CDR1 SEHNR, CDR2 FQNEAQ (reference sequence). The CDR3 sequence: CASSRPWSPLHF. The CDR3 nucleotides read TGTGCCAGCAGTCGGCCTTGGTCACCCCTCCACTTT.

The rearrangement joins TRBV5-6 to TRBJ1-5; weak D call: TRBD1 (5 bases). Trimming took off 0 bases at V and 9 bases at J, with 13 bases between the two ends. The CDR3 consists of 14 residues. Germline-derived CDR1 and CDR2 are SGHDT and YYEEEE. The CDR3 DNA sequence: TGTGCCAGCAGCTTGGGGGGGGGTCCGCGGCCCCAGCATTTT. Translating gives CASSLGGGPRPQHF. Based on the CDR3 plus reference TRBV5-6 and TRBJ1-5, the full variable domain is DAGVTQSPTHLIKTRGQQVTLRCSPKSGHDTVSWYQQALGQGPQFIFQYYEEEERQRGNFPDRFSGHQFPNYSSELNVNALLLGDSALYLCASSLGGGPRPQHFGDGTRLSIL.